This T cell receptor beta chain emerged from a study of post-analysis software for immune sequencing data. Study outcomes and limitations: TRBV segments more frequent in patients than in controls numbered five and included TRBV5-6, TRBV5-1 and TRBV20-1.

Concerning this clonotype: Its antigen remains unknown.

TCR beta cDNA libraries had unique molecular identifiers. TCRdb ran MiXCR on the PCR reads and lists one entry per CDR3 protein. In the table there are about 760,000 distinct CDR3 sequences, approximately 30% of which are singletons. The CDR3 consists of 15 residues. CDR1 and CDR2 (germline): SGHRS, YFSETQ. The J segment lost 5 bases and the V segment lost 4 bases, leaving 6 bases of the junction unmatched. This clonotype was sampled from a girl between 5 and 17 years old with multiple sclerosis. The chain links TRBV5-1 to TRBJ2-2; TRBD2 matches at 9 bases. Sequences were obtained from blood. As DNA, the CDR3 is TGCGCCAGCAGCGTAGCGGGGGAACATACCGGGGAGCTGTTTTTT. Amino acid sequence: CASSVAGEHTGELFF.